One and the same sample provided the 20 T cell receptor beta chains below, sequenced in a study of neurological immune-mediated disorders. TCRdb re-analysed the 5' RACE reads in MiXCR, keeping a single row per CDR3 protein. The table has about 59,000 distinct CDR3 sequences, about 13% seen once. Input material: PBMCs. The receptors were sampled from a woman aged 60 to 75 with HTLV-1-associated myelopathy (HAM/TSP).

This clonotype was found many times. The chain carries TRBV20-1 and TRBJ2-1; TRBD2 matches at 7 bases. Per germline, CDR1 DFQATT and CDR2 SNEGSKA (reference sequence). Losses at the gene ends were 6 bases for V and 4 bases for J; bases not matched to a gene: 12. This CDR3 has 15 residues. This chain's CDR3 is CSARQRGKLYNEQFF. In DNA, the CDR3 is TGCAGTGCCAGACAGCGGGGAAAGCTTTACAATGAGCAGTTCTTC.

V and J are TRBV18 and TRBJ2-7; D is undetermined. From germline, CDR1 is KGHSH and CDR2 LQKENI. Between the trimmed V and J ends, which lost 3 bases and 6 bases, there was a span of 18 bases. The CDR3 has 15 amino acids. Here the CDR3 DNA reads TGTGCCAGCTCACCGCCACGCGCCGGAGTTAGCGAGCAGTACTTC. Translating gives CASSPPRAGVSEQYF.

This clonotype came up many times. The DNA for the CDR3 is TGCGCCAGCAGCTTTGGCGGGAGGGGTACAGATACGCAGTATTTT. Protein product: CASSFGGRGTDTQYF. This chain uses TRBV5-1 with TRBJ2-3, with 9 bases matching TRBD2. Germline V gives CDR1 SGHRS, CDR2 YFSETQ. This CDR3 spans 15 amino acids. Trimming at V came to 2 bases and at J to 3 bases, leaving 4 bases not matched to a gene.

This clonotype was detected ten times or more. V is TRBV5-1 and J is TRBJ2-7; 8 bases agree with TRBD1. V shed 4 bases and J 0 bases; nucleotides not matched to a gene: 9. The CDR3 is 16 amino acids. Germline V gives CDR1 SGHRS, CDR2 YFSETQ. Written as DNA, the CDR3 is TGCGCCAGCAGCCGGTCCGGGACAGGACTCTCCTACGAGCAGTACTTC. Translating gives CASSRSGTGLSYEQYF.

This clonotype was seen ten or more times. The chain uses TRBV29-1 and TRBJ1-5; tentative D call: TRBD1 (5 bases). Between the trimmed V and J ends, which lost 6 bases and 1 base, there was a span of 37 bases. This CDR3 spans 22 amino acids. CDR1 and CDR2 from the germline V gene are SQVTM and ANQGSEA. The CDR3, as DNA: TGCAGCGTCGGCACCCGTAGGGGAGGAGATGACTGGGAAAATGAAAGCAATCAGCCCCAGCATTTT. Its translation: CSVGTRRGGDDWENESNQPQHF.

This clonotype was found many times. This chain's CDR3 is CASSLALSQRKYF. DNA of the CDR3: TGTGCCAGCAGTTTAGCGCTGTCACAGAGGAAGTACTTC. The chain links TRBV12-3 or TRBV12-4 to TRBJ2-7; no firm D call. V was cut by 0 bases and J by 11 bases, with 14 bases left in between. This CDR3 is 13 amino acids long.

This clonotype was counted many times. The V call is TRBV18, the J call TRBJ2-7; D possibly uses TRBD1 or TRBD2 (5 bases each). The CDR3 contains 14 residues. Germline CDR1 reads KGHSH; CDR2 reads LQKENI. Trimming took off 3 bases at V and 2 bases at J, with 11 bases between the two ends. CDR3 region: CASSPGQGPYEQYF. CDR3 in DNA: TGTGCCAGCTCACCCGGTCAGGGACCCTACGAGCAGTACTTC.

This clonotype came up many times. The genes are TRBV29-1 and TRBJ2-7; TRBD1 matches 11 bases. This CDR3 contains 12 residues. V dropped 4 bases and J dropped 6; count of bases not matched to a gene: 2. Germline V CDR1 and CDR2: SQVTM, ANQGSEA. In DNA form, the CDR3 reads TGCAGCGTTGGGGACAGGGGGGCCGAGCAGTACTTC. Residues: CSVGDRGAEQYF.

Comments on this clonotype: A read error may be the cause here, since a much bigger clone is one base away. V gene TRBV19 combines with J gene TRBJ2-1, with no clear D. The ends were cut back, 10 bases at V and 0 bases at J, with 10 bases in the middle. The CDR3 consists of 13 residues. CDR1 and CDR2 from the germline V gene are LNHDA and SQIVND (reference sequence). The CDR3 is CANIASSYNEQFF. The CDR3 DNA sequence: TGTGCCAATATCGCGAGCTCCTACAATGAGCAGTTCTTC.

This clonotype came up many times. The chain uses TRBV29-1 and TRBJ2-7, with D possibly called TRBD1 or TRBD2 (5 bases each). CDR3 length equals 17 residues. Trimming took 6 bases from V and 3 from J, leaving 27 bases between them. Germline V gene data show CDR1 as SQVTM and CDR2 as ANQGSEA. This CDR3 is CSVYEGRQIVVLYEQYF. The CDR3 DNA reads TGCAGCGTCTACGAAGGGAGACAGATTGTGGTCCTCTACGAGCAGTACTTC.

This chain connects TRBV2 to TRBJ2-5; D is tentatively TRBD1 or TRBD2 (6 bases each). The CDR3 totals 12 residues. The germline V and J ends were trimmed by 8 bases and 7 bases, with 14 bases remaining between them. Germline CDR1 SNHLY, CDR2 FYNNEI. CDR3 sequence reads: CASEGGRRTQYF. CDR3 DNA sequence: TGTGCCAGCGAGGGGGGCCGGAGGACCCAGTACTTC.

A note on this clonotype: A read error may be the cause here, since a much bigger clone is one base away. As DNA, the CDR3 is TGTGCCAGCATCGTGGCCTGGGCGGCCCAAGAGACCCAGTACTTC. It yields the protein CASIVAWAAQETQYF. The chain joins TRBV7-6 to TRBJ2-5; D not resolved. The germline V gene encodes CDR1 SGHVS and CDR2 FNYEAQ. The CDR3 loop spans 15 amino acids. V lost 7 bases, J lost 1 base, and 16 bases lay in between.

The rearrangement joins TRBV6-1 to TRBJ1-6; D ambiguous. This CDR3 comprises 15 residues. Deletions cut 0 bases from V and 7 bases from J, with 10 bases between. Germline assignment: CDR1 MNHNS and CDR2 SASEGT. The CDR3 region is CASSEAVSPNSPLHF. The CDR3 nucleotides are TGTGCCAGCAGTGAAGCGGTCAGCCCCAATTCACCCCTCCACTTT.

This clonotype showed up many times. The CDR3 DNA sequence: TGTGCCAGCAGCTTAGGACTAGCAGTAGTATATGAGCAGTTCTTC. Encoded protein: CASSLGLAVVYEQFF. The chain combines TRBV7-2 with TRBJ2-1; 7 bases align to TRBD2. Looked up from germline, CDR1 is SGHTA and CDR2 is FQGNSA. Trimming cost V 1 base and J 8 bases; bases outside gene matches: 8. This CDR3 region has 15 residues.

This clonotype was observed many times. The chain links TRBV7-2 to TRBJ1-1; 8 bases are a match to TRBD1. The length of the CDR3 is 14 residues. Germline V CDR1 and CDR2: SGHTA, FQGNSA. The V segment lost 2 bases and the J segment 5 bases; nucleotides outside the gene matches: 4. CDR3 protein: CASSLQGARTEAFF. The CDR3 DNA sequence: TGTGCCAGCAGCTTACAGGGGGCGCGTACTGAAGCTTTCTTT. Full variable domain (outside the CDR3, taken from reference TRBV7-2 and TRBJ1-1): GAGVSQSPSNKVTEKGKDVELRCDPISGHTALYWYRQSLGQGLEFLIYFQGNSAPDKSGLPSDRFSAERTGGSVSTLTIQRTQQEDSAVYLCASSLQGARTEAFFGQGTRLTVV.

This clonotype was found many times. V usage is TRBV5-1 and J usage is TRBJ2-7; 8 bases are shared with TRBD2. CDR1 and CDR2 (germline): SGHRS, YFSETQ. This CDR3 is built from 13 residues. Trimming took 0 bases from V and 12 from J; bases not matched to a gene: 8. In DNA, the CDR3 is TGCGCCAGCAGCTTGGAAGCGGGAGCGTTGTTGTACTTC. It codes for CASSLEAGALLYF.

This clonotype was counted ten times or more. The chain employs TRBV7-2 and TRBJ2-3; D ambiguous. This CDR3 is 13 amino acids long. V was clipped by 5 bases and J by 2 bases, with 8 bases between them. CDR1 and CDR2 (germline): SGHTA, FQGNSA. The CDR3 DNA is TGTGCCAGCAGCCGATACATCACAGATACGCAGTATTTT. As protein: CASSRYITDTQYF.

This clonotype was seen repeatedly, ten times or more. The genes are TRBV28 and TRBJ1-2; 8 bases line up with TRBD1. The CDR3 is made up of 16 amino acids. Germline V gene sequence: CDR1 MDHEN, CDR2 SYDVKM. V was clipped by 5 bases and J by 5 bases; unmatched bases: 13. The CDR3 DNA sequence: TGTGCCAGCAGTCCCCCGGGAGGGGGACAGGCATATGGCTACACCTTC. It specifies CASSPPGGGQAYGYTF.

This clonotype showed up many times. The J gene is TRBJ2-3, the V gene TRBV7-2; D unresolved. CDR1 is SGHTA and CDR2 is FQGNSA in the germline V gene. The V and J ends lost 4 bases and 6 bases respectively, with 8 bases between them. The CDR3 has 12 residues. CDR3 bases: TGTGCCAGCAGCTCCGTGGGCGATACGCAGTATTTT. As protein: CASSSVGDTQYF.

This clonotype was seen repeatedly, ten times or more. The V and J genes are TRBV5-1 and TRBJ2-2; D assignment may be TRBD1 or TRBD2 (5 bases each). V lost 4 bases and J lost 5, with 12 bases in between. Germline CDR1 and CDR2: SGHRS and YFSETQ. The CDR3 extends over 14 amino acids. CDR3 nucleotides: TGCGCCAGCAGCACCGGGGACCGGACCGGGGAGCTGTTTTTT. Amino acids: CASSTGDRTGELFF.